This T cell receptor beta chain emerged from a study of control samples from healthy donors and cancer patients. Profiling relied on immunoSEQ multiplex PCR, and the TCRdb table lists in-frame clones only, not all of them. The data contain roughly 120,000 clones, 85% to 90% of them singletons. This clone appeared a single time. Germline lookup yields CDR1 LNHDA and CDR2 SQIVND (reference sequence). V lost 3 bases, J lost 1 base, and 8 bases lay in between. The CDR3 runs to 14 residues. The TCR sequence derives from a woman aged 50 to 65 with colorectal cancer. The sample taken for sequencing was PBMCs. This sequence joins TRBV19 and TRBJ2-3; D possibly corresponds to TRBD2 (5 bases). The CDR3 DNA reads TGTGCCAGTAGTATCCTCGGGGGCACAGATACGCAGTATTTT. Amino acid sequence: CASSILGGTDTQYF.